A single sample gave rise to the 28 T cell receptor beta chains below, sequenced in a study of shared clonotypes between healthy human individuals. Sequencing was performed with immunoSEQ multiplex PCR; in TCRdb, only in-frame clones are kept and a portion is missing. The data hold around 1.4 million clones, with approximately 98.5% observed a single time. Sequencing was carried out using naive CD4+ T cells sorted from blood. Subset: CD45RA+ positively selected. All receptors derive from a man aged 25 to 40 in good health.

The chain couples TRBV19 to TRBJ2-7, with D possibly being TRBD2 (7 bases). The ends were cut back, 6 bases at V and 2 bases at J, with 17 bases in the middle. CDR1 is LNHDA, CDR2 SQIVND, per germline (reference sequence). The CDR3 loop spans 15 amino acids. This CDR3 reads CASRQPGGPTYEQYF. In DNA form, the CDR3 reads TGTGCCAGTAGGCAACCCGGGGGGCCCACCTACGAGCAGTACTTC.

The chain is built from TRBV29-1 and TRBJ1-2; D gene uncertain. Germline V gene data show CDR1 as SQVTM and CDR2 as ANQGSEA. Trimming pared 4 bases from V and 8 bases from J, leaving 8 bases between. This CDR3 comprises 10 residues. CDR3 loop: CSVAVEGYTF. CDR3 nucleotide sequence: TGCAGCGTTGCTGTAGAGGGCTACACCTTC.

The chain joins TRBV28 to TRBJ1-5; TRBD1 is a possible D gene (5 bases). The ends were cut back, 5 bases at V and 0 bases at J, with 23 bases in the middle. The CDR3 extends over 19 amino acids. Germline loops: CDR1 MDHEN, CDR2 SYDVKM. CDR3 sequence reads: CASSPVGHGGFYSNQPQHF. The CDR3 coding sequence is TGTGCCAGCAGTCCCGTTGGTCACGGGGGGTTTTATAGCAATCAGCCCCAGCATTTT.

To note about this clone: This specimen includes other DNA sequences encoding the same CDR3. The CDR3 loop reads CASSSLAGGYNEQFF. In nucleotides, the CDR3 is TGTGCCAGCAGTTCACTAGCGGGAGGGTACAATGAGCAGTTCTTC. V gene TRBV27 combines with J gene TRBJ2-1; 13 nucleotides match TRBD2. The CDR3 extends over 15 amino acids. V gave up 4 bases and J gave up 4 bases; unmatched junction bases: 1. CDR1 is MNHEY and CDR2 is SMNVEV in the germline V gene (reference sequence).

CDR3 in DNA: TGCAGCGTTGTATTCGAGCCCGGTAATGAAGCTTTCTTT. Translated, it gives CSVVFEPGNEAFF. J is TRBJ1-1 and V is TRBV29-1, with D unclear. Per germline, CDR1 SQVTM and CDR2 ANQGSEA. The CDR3 consists of 13 residues. V was trimmed by 4 bases and J by 7 bases, leaving 16 bases between them. The full variable domain, rest sourced from reference TRBV29-1 and TRBJ1-1, is SAVISQKPSRDICQRGTSLTIQCQVDSQVTMMFWYRQQPGQSLTLIATANQGSEATYESGFVIDKFPISRPNLTFSTLTVSNMSPEDSSIYLCSVVFEPGNEAFFGQGTRLTVV.

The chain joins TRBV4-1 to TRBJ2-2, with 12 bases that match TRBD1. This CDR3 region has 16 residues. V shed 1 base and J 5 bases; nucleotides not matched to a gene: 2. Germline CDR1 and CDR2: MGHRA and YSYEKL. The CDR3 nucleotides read TGCGCCAGCAGCCAAGGGGGACAGGGGGCTACCGGGGAGCTGTTTTTT. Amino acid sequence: CASSQGGQGATGELFF.

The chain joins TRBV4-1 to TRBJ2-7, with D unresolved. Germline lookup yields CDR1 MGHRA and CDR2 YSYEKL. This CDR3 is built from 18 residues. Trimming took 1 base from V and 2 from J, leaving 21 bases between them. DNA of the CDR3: TGCGCCAGCAGCCAAGTTCCCGGGTCTCGTCGTTTGGCCTACGAGCAGTACTTC. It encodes CASSQVPGSRRLAYEQYF.

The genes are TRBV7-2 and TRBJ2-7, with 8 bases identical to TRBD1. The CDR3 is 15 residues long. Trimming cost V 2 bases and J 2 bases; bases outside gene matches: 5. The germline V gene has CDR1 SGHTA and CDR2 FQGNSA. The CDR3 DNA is TGTGCCAGCAGCTTATTGGTGGGACAGGCCTACGAGCAGTACTTC. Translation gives CASSLLVGQAYEQYF.

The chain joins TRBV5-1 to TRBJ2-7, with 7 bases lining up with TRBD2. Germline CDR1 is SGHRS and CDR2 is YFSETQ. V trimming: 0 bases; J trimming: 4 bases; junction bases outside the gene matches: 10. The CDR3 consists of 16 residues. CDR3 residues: CASSLGAGAVSYEQYF. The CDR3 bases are TGCGCCAGCAGCTTGGGTGCGGGAGCGGTGTCTTACGAGCAGTACTTC.

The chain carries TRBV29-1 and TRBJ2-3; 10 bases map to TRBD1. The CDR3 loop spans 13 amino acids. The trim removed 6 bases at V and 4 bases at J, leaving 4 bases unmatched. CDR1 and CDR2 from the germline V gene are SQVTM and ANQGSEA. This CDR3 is CSVTGTGADTQYF. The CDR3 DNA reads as TGCAGCGTAACCGGGACAGGGGCAGATACGCAGTATTTT.

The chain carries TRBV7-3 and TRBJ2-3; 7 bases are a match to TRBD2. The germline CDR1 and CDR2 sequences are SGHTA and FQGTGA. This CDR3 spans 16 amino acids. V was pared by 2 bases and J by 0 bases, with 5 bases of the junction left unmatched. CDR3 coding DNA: TGTGCCAGCAGCTTACGTGGGAGGGCGAGCACAGATACGCAGTATTTT. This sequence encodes CASSLRGRASTDTQYF. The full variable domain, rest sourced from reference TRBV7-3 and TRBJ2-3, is GAGVSQTPSNKVTEKGKYVELRCDPISGHTALYWYRQSLGQGPEFLIYFQGTGAADDSGLPNDRFFAVRPEGSVSTLKIQRTERGDSAVYLCASSLRGRASTDTQYFGPGTRLTVL.

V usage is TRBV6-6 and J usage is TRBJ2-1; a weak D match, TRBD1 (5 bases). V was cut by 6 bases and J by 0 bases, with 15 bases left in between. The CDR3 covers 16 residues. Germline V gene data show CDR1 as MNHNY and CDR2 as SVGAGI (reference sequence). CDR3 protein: CASRGWGRSSYNEQFF. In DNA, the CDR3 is TGTGCCAGCAGGGGTTGGGGCCGGAGCTCCTACAATGAGCAGTTCTTC.

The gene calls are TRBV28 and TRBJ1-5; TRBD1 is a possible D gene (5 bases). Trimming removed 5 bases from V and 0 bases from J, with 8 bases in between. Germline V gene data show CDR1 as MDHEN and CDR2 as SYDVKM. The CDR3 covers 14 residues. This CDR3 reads CASSEGYSNQPQHF. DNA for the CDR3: TGTGCCAGCAGTGAGGGGTATAGCAATCAGCCCCAGCATTTT.

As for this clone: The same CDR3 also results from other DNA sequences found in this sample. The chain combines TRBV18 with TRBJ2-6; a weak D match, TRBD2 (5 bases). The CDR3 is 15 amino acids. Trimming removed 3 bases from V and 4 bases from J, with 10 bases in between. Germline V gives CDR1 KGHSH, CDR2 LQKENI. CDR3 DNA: TGTGCCAGCTCACCTCTAGGGAGCGGGGCCAACGTCCTGACTTTC. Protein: CASSPLGSGANVLTF.

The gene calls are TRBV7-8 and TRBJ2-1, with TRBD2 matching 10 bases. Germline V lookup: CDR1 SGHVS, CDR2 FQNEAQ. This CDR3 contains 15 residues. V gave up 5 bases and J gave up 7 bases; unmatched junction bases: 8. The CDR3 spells CASSLRGLALNEQFF. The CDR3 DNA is TGTGCCAGCAGCCTTAGGGGACTAGCGTTAAATGAGCAGTTCTTC.

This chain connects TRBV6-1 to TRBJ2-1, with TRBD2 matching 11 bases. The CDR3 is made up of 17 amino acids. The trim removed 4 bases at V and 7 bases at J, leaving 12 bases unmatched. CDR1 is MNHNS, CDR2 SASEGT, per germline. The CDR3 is CASSVTSGRAGRNEQFF. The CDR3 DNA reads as TGTGCCAGCAGTGTAACTAGCGGGAGAGCCGGTAGAAATGAGCAGTTCTTC.

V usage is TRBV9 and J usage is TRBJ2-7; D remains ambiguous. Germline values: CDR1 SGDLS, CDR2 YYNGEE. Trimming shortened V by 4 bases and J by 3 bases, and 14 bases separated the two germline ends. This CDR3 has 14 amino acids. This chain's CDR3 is CASSSDPYNYEQYF. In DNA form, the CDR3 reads TGTGCCAGCAGCTCAGATCCGTACAACTACGAGCAGTACTTC.

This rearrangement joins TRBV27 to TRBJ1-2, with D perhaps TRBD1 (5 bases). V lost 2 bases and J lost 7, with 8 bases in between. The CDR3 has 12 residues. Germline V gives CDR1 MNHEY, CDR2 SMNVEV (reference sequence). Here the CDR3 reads CASSLQGTGYTF. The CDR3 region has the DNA TGTGCCAGCAGTTTACAGGGCACTGGCTACACCTTC.

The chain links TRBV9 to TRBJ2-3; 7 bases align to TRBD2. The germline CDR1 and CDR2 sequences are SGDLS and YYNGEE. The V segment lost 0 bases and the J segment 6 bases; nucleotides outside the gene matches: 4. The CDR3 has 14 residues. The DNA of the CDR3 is TGTGCCAGCAGCGTAGTAAGGGGAGGGGATACGCAGTATTTT. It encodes CASSVVRGGDTQYF. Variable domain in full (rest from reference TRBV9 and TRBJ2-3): DSGVTQTPKHLITATGQRVTLRCSPRSGDLSVYWYQQSLDQGLQFLIQYYNGEERAKGNILERFSAQQFPDLHSELNLSSLELGDSALYFCASSVVRGGDTQYFGPGTRLTVL.

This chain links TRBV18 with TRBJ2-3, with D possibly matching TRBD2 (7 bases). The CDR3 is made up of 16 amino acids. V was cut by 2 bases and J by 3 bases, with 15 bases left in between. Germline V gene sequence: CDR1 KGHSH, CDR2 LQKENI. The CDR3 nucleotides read TGTGCCAGCTCACCAATACTAGCGCAGGGGACAGATACGCAGTATTTT. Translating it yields CASSPILAQGTDTQYF.

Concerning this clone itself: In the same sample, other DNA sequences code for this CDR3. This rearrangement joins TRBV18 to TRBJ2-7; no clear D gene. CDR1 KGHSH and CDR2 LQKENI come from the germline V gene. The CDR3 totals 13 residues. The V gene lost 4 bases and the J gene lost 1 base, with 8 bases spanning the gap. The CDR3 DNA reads TGTGCCAGCTCACTCTCCGGGTCCTACGAGCAGTACTTC. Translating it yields CASSLSGSYEQYF.

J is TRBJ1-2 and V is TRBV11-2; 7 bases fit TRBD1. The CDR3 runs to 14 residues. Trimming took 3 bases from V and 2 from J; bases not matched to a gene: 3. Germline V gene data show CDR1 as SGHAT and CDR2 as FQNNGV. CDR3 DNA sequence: TGTGCCAGCAGCTTCGGGACAGCCAACTATGGCTACACCTTC. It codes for CASSFGTANYGYTF.

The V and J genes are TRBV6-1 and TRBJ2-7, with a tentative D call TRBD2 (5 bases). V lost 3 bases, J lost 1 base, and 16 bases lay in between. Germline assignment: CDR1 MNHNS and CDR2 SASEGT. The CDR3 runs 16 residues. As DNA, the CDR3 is TGTGCCAGCAGTGATTATACTAGTAAAGGGTCCTACGAGCAGTACTTC. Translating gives CASSDYTSKGSYEQYF.

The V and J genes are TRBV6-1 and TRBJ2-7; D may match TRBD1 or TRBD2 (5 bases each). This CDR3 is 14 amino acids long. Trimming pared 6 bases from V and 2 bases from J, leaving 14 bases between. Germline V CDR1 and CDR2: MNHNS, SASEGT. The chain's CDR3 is CASRYGTRTYEQYF. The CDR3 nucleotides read TGTGCCAGCAGATACGGGACCCGTACCTACGAGCAGTACTTC.

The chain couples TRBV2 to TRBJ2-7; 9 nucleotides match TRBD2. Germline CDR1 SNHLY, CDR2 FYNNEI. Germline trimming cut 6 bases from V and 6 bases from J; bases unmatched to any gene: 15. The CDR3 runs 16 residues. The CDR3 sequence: CASRRGSGLAGTEQYF. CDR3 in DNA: TGTGCCAGCAGAAGAGGGTCGGGGCTAGCGGGAACCGAGCAGTACTTC.

The CDR3 spells CASSQDEGGDTEAFF. The CDR3 nucleotides read TGCGCCAGCAGCCAAGACGAGGGAGGAGACACTGAAGCTTTCTTT. The V and J genes are TRBV4-3 and TRBJ1-1; D is ambiguous. V was clipped by 0 bases and J by 3 bases, with 11 bases between them. Germline V gives CDR1 LGHNA, CDR2 YSLEER. The CDR3 consists of 15 residues.

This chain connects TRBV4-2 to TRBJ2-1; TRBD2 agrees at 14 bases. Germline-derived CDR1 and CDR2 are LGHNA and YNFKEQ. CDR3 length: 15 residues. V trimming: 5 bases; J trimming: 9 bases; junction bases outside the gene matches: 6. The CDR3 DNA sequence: TGTGCCAGCAGCTTGACTAGCGGGAGGGGTCGTGAGCAGTTCTTC. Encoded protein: CASSLTSGRGREQFF.

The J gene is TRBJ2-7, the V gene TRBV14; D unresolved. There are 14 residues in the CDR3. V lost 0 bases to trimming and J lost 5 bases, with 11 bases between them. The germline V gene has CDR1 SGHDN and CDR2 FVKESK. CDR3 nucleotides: TGTGCCAGCAGCCAAGATTTTTTCTATAACGAGCAGTACTTC. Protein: CASSQDFFYNEQYF.